This TCR beta chain was captured in a study of T cells expressing NK-cell markers. Whole-study context: Sorted CD3+CD56-NKG2C+, CD3+CD56+NKG2C+ and CD3+CD56+NKG2C- T cells supplied the TCR beta repertoires. Of eight sequenced donors, seven were HCMV-seropositive and one HCMV-seronegative.

With the 5' RACE reads reprocessed, TCRdb shows one record per CDR3 protein and no DNA. This sample's table reports hundreds of thousands of distinct CDR3 sequences. The CDR3 loop spans 15 amino acids. The chain uses TRBV12-3 or TRBV12-4 and TRBJ2-5; the D call of TRBD2 rests on TCRdb alone, since no DNA is present to check it. The sequenced sample consisted of blood T cells: a sorted CD56 or NKG2C T cell subset, CD4+ or CD8+ T cells, or bulk PBMC T cells (not recorded which). The clonotype was recovered from a man aged 18-75 years in good health. The CDR3 is CASSSTRVVVETQYF.